This TCR beta chain was identified in a study of Ad26.COV2.S vaccination and SARS-CoV-2 variants. The study, taken as a whole, reports: Total T cell responses, in the TCR breadth and depth analyses, may have been underestimated. Vaccine recipients surpassed placebo recipients in spike-specific TCR breadth. The breadth of spike-specific CD8+ and CD4+ T cell responses after vaccination was reportedly substantial.

TCRdb's copy holds only in-frame clones and misses some; the assay was immunoSEQ multiplex PCR. This sample has about 350,000 clones, with 92% found just once. In regard to this clone: As yet, its antigen is unknown.

CDR1 is SGHAT and CDR2 is FQNNGV in the germline V gene. V was clipped by 3 bases and J by 4 bases, with 12 bases between them. CDR3 size: 15 residues. The sequencing here drew on peripheral blood, taken after recovery from COVID-19. This TCR was sampled from a human donor who had recovered from COVID-19. V usage is TRBV11-2 and J usage is TRBJ2-2; a weak D match, TRBD2 (6 bases). Here the CDR3 reads CASSFSGSSTGELFF. The DNA for the CDR3 is TGTGCCAGCAGCTTTAGCGGTTCCAGCACCGGGGAGCTGTTTTTT.